This T cell receptor (beta chain) was captured by sequencing in a study of T cell responses to AZD1222 COVID-19 vaccine. The study, taken as a whole, reports: Two doses of AZD1222 preceded a rise in Spike-specific TCR breadth and depth. Possibly, clonal diversity was underestimated; donors were largely white British and included more females.

The ends were cut back, 5 bases at V and 4 bases at J, with 15 bases in the middle. The CDR3 extends over 15 amino acids. Germline V lookup: CDR1 SGHKS, CDR2 YYEKEE (reference sequence). Using immunoSEQ multiplex PCR, the repertoire was profiled, and TCRdb retains in-frame clones only, with some absent. This table has around 130,000 clones, approximately 90% appearing once. On this clone: The target antigen is unknown.

This sample comprised peripheral blood, obtained 28 days after the second dose of the MenACWY control vaccine. This chain joins TRBV5-5 and TRBJ1-4; D may be TRBD1 (5 bases). The TCR originated in an adult who received the MenACWY meningococcal vaccine as a control. The CDR3 loop reads CASRDDRLINEKLFF. The CDR3 nucleotides read TGTGCCAGCAGAGACGACAGACTGATTAATGAAAAACTGTTTTTT.